One T cell receptor (beta chain) is described in this entry. Its target is unknown. Attachment of unique molecular identifiers to individual cDNA molecules was performed. TCRdb processed the 5' RACE reads anew with MiXCR; each CDR3 protein has one entry. The sample includes tens of thousands of distinct CDR3 sequences, 10% to 12% of them seen just once. The entry originates in a study of early T cells in non-severe SARS-CoV-2 infection. Turning to the study itself: Sequencing of bulk RNA from unsorted whole blood was done, without chain pairing. Study outcomes and limitations: Sequences matched to VDJdb favored anti-spike CD8 responses, while private and CD4 specificities were missed.

Germline V gene sequence: CDR1 SQVTM, CDR2 ANQGSEA. The CDR3 totals 11 residues. V gave up 5 bases and J gave up 3 bases, with 7 bases separating them. The V call is TRBV29-1, the J call TRBJ1-2; D not resolved. Sequencing was performed on whole blood, taken at baseline. The clonotype comes from an adult who was a healthcare worker with PCR-confirmed SARS-CoV-2 infection or an uninfected control (not recorded which). The CDR3 DNA follows: TGCAGCGTTCTAGAAGACTATGGCTACACCTTC. Protein product: CSVLEDYGYTF.